Presented here are 25 T cell receptor beta chains from one specimen sequenced in a study of blood T cell repertoires in COVID-19. Repertoires were generated with immunoSEQ multiplex PCR, while TCRdb's copy carries only in-frame clones and drops some. The table records around 160,000 clones, approximately 90% of them present only once. Sample: PBMCs or T cells enriched from blood (not recorded which). The receptors originated from a woman aged 30 to 39 with acute COVID-19.

This chain connects TRBV24-1 to TRBJ2-7, with 9 positions matching TRBD1. From germline, CDR1 is KGHDR and CDR2 SFDVKD. V gave up 5 bases and J gave up 2 bases; unmatched junction bases: 3. This CDR3 is 14 amino acids long. The CDR3: CATSAGQGTYEQYF. CDR3 in DNA: TGTGCCACCAGTGCCGGACAGGGGACCTACGAGCAGTACTTC.

This chain links TRBV15 with TRBJ2-3; 9 nucleotides agree with TRBD1. The J segment lost 8 bases and the V segment lost 3 bases, leaving 9 bases of the junction unmatched. Germline loops: CDR1 LNHNV, CDR2 YYDKDF (reference sequence). The CDR3 has 15 residues. The CDR3 is CATSSPGQGLGTQYF. DNA for the CDR3: TGTGCCACCAGCAGCCCGGGACAGGGTTTAGGTACGCAGTATTTT.

The CDR3 DNA reads TGTGCCAGCAGTTACTCGAAGGGACAGGGGGCTCGTCAGCCCCAGCATTTT. Translation gives CASSYSKGQGARQPQHF. The V gene is TRBV6-2 or TRBV6-3, the J gene TRBJ1-5; 12 nucleotides line up with TRBD1. Germline CDR1 and CDR2: MNHEY and SVGEGT. The CDR3 is 17 amino acids. Unmatched junction bases numbered 6, after V lost 0 bases and J lost 6 bases.

The V gene is TRBV28, the J gene TRBJ1-1, with TRBD1 as a possible D gene (6 bases). The CDR3 has 14 residues. V gave up 3 bases and J gave up 3 bases, with 11 bases separating them. Germline CDR1 reads MDHEN; CDR2 reads SYDVKM. In nucleotides, the CDR3 is TGTGCCAGCAGTTTGTGGGGGCGGGACACTGAAGCTTTCTTT. Encoded protein: CASSLWGRDTEAFF.

The V and J genes are TRBV5-6 and TRBJ1-1; perhaps TRBD1 as D (5 bases). The CDR3 loop spans 15 amino acids. Trimming took off 1 base at V and 4 bases at J, with 14 bases between the two ends. The germline V gene encodes CDR1 SGHDT and CDR2 YYEEEE. In nucleotides, the CDR3 is TGTGCCAGCAGCTTGTTTTCGGGGGTAAGCACTGAAGCTTTCTTT. It specifies CASSLFSGVSTEAFF.

The chain has TRBV27 and TRBJ2-1, with 16 bases identical to TRBD2. V lost 4 bases, J lost 5 bases, and 5 bases stayed unmatched. Germline lookup yields CDR1 MNHEY and CDR2 SMNVEV (reference sequence). This CDR3 has 17 residues. Here the CDR3 reads CASSWGLAGGPHNEQFF. The CDR3 bases are TGTGCCAGCAGTTGGGGACTAGCGGGAGGGCCCCACAATGAGCAGTTCTTC.

This clone was detected only a few times. This chain joins TRBV30 and TRBJ2-2, with D possibly being TRBD2 (6 bases). The CDR3 contains 15 residues. Germline loops: CDR1 GTSNPN, CDR2 SVGIG (reference sequence). The germline V and J ends were trimmed by 4 bases and 3 bases, with 15 bases remaining between them. The CDR3 DNA reads TGTGCCTGGAATCTAGGGGACTCTCACACCGGGGAGCTGTTTTTT. It codes for CAWNLGDSHTGELFF.

V and J are TRBV4-3 and TRBJ1-6; D remains ambiguous. The CDR3 covers 16 residues. V shed 0 bases and J shed 5 bases, with 11 bases lying between them. The V gene's germline CDR1 is LGHNA and CDR2 YSLEER. CDR3 sequence (DNA): TGCGCCAGCAGCCAAGACGGTTCGGGAAATAATTCACCCCTCCACTTT. Residues: CASSQDGSGNNSPLHF.

The CDR3 nucleotides are TGTGCCAGCAGCTTAGATACTAGCTATATCAATGAGCAGTTCTTC. This encodes CASSLDTSYINEQFF. The J gene is TRBJ2-1, the V gene TRBV7-2; D perhaps matches TRBD2 (6 bases). The CDR3 consists of 15 residues. Germline values: CDR1 SGHTA, CDR2 FQGNSA. Trimming removed 1 base at V and 6 bases at J, with 13 bases between.

The chain recombines TRBV28 with TRBJ1-1, with D tentatively TRBD1 (6 bases). This CDR3 comprises 16 residues. Trimming took 7 bases from V and 1 from J, leaving 19 bases between them. Per germline, CDR1 MDHEN and CDR2 SYDVKM. This CDR3 is CASIAGGAHGNTEAFF. In nucleotides, the CDR3 is TGTGCCAGCATCGCTGGGGGGGCGCACGGGAACACTGAAGCTTTCTTT.

This sequence joins TRBV27 and TRBJ1-1; a possible D gene is TRBD1 (5 bases). The germline gives CDR1 MNHEY, CDR2 SMNVEV (reference sequence). V lost 5 bases and J lost 1, with 17 bases in between. CDR3 length equals 16 residues. The CDR3 reads CASSPSKGPTNTEAFF. The CDR3 coding sequence is TGTGCCAGCAGTCCCAGTAAGGGGCCTACGAACACTGAAGCTTTCTTT.

By frequency in the sample, this clone is medium-sized. Germline is not matched at one junction end, which may reflect a read error. The chain carries TRBV7-7 and TRBJ2-3; 9 nucleotides agree with TRBD2. In germline, CDR1 is SSHAT, CDR2 FNYEAQ (reference sequence). The CDR3 consists of 15 residues. CDR3 sequence: CASSPGLASPDTQYF. The CDR3 DNA follows: TGTGCTAGCAGCCCCGGACTAGCGTCCCCAGATACGCAGTATTTT.

This clone was recorded once. The chain has TRBV11-1 and TRBJ2-5, with D maybe TRBD2 (6 bases). From germline, CDR1 is SGHAT and CDR2 FQDESV (reference sequence). The V end lost 4 bases, the J end lost 5 bases, and 11 bases lay between the germline ends. The CDR3 sequence is 13 residues long. The CDR3 nucleotides are TGTGCCAGCAGCTCTGGGACTGCGGAGACCCAGTACTTC. Translating gives CASSSGTAETQYF.

The V gene is TRBV7-9, the J gene TRBJ1-4, with a possible D match to TRBD1 (6 bases). CDR3 length: 15 amino acids. Trimming pared 5 bases from V and 5 bases from J, leaving 15 bases between. The germline CDR1 and CDR2 sequences are SEHNR and FQNEAQ (reference sequence). The DNA for the CDR3 is TGTGCCAGCAGCCGGATTCAGGGGCTCAATGAAAAACTGTTTTTT. Translating it yields CASSRIQGLNEKLFF.

In its sample, this clone was seen once. The V call is TRBV28, the J call TRBJ2-5; 7 bases map to TRBD1. The CDR3 totals 13 residues. J gave up 5 bases and V 8 bases, and 8 bases lay outside the gene matches. The V gene's germline CDR1 is MDHEN and CDR2 SYDVKM. CDR3 protein: CASYYTGAETQYF. The CDR3 DNA reads TGTGCCAGCTATTACACAGGGGCGGAGACCCAGTACTTC. The full variable domain, its missing parts supplied by reference TRBV28 and TRBJ2-5, is DVKVTQSSRYLVKRTGEKVFLECVQDMDHENMFWYRQDPGLGLRLIYFSYDVKMKEKGDIPEGYSVSREKKERFSLILESASTNQTSMYLCASYYTGAETQYFGPGTRLLVL.

In regard to this clone: The same CDR3 arises from other DNA sequences in this sample as well. The gene calls are TRBV28 and TRBJ1-4; 11 positions match TRBD1. The trim removed 6 bases at V and 8 bases at J, leaving 5 bases unmatched. This CDR3 region has 14 residues. Germline CDR1 is MDHEN and CDR2 is SYDVKM. The CDR3 is CASSGTGGREKLFF. Here the CDR3 DNA reads TGTGCCAGCAGCGGGACAGGGGGACGGGAAAAACTGTTTTTT.

The chain's CDR3 is CASSPGTSSSYEQYF. The CDR3 coding sequence is TGTGCCAGCAGCCCAGGGACTTCTAGCTCCTACGAGCAGTACTTC. V gene TRBV7-3 combines with J gene TRBJ2-7; the D gene is possibly TRBD2 (6 bases). Germline loops: CDR1 SGHTA, CDR2 FQGTGA. This CDR3 is built from 15 residues. With 5 bases removed from V and 0 bases from J, the gap between germline ends came to 14 bases.

The CDR3: CASSLYTGVLDYTF. Here the CDR3 DNA reads TGCGCCAGCAGCCTCTACACAGGCGTCTTAGACTACACCTTC. The genes are TRBV5-1 and TRBJ1-2; TRBD1 might be the D (5 bases). This CDR3 contains 14 residues. V lost 4 bases, J lost 10 bases, and 20 bases lay in between. Germline lookup yields CDR1 SGHRS and CDR2 YFSETQ.

This clone was counted a single time. The J gene is TRBJ2-1, the V gene TRBV3-1 (or the pseudogene TRBV3-2); 9 bases are shared with TRBD2. Germline values: CDR1 LGHDT, CDR2 YNNKEL (reference sequence). Trimming at V came to 3 bases and at J to 6 bases, leaving 6 bases not matched to a gene. The CDR3 length is 15 residues. The CDR3 sequence: CASSHLAGRSNEQFF. Written as DNA, the CDR3 is TGTGCCAGCAGCCATCTAGCGGGGCGGTCCAATGAGCAGTTCTTC.

The gene calls are TRBV19 and TRBJ2-5, with 8 bases matching TRBD1. The CDR3 spans 15 residues. V was clipped by 3 bases and J by 4 bases; unmatched bases: 7. Germline lookup yields CDR1 LNHDA and CDR2 SQIVND (reference sequence). CDR3 coding DNA: TGTGCCAGTAGTATCCCAGGACAGGGAAGAGAGACCCAGTACTTC. Translation: CASSIPGQGRETQYF. Together with reference TRBV19 and TRBJ2-5, the CDR3 gives the full variable domain: DGGITQSPKYLFRKEGQNVTLSCEQNLNHDAMYWYRQDPGQGLRLIYYSQIVNDFQKGDIAEGYSVSREKKESFPLTVTSAQKNPTAFYLCASSIPGQGRETQYFGPGTRLLVL.

Turning to this clone: Other DNA variants within this sample encode the same CDR3. The V call is TRBV15, the J call TRBJ2-7; possibly TRBD1 for D (5 bases). The CDR3 contains 15 residues. CDR1 is LNHNV, CDR2 YYDKDF, per germline (reference sequence). Trimming pared 0 bases from V and 2 bases from J, leaving 11 bases between. CDR3 sequence: CATSRDRQGTYEQYF. The CDR3 bases are TGTGCCACCAGCAGAGATCGCCAGGGCACCTACGAGCAGTACTTC.

V and J are TRBV19 and TRBJ2-1; 9 bases map to TRBD1. V dropped 7 bases and J dropped 4; count of bases not matched to a gene: 11. This CDR3 is 16 amino acids long. CDR1 LNHDA and CDR2 SQIVND come from the germline V gene (reference sequence). CDR3 region: CASTPDRGEYYNEQFF. The DNA for the CDR3 is TGTGCCAGTACCCCAGACAGGGGGGAGTATTACAATGAGCAGTTCTTC.

Only a few counts were recorded for this clone. The chain has TRBV28 and TRBJ1-2, with 7 bases matching TRBD1. Germline values: CDR1 MDHEN, CDR2 SYDVKM. The V gene end was trimmed by 4 bases and the J gene end by 0 bases; junction bases not matched to a gene: 11. The CDR3 contains 17 residues. CDR3 region: CASSSGQVHTSNYGYTF. The CDR3 DNA follows: TGTGCCAGCAGTTCCGGACAGGTCCACACTTCTAACTATGGCTACACCTTC.

The chain links TRBV4-3 to TRBJ2-1; D perhaps matches TRBD1 (5 bases). This CDR3 region has 15 residues. V lost 0 bases and J 8 bases, leaving 14 bases between the germline ends. The V gene's germline CDR1 is LGHNA and CDR2 YSLEER. The CDR3: CASSQDRASLYEQFF. The CDR3 DNA is TGCGCCAGCAGCCAAGACAGGGCTAGTCTTTATGAGCAGTTCTTC.

V usage is TRBV9 and J usage is TRBJ2-1, with 7 bases fitting TRBD1. Per the germline V gene, CDR1 is SGDLS and CDR2 is YYNGEE. CDR3 size: 15 residues. The V gene end was trimmed by 2 bases and the J gene end by 4 bases; junction bases not matched to a gene: 6. CDR3 coding DNA: TGTGCCAGCAGCGTCGCCGGGACAGAGTACAATGAGCAGTTCTTC. Translating gives CASSVAGTEYNEQFF.